The following is a T cell receptor beta chain sequence with its context. Its antigen is not known. This record comes from a study of cytomegalovirus exposure and HLA in healthy donors. Overall study findings and caveats: Altogether, 160 or so TCR beta chains were recorded as cytomegalovirus-associated. A further, later analysis showed that HLA-associated TCR beta chains (compared with equally common others) were more clonally expanded. The records held CMV serostatus as the only immune exposure information. Specific recognition of CMV antigens was confirmed in vitro for a few chains (all CMV-associated).

Germline-derived CDR1 and CDR2 are GTSNPN and SVGIG (reference sequence). Trimming cost V 0 bases and J 7 bases, with 13 bases left between them. The CDR3 runs 15 residues. Primers: 60 Vbeta forward and 13 Jbeta reverse. Assay used: immunoSEQ multiplex PCR; TCRdb lists only in-frame clones, some missing. The repertoire holds some 120,000 clones, about 80% seen once, with about 3.5% in the top ten. The chain recombines TRBV30 with TRBJ1-6, with D maybe TRBD1 (5 bases). Sequencing was performed on PBMCs. This TCR derives from a woman aged 40 to 50 in good health and CMV-seropositive. Written as DNA, the CDR3 is TGTGCCTGGAGTGTTGGAGGGGCGAGGAATTCACCCCTCCACTTT. Translated: CAWSVGGARNSPLHF.